Listed below are T cell receptor beta chains from one sample, sequenced in a study of regulatory T cells in long-lasting Graves disease. TCRdb ran MiXCR on the multiplex PCR reads and lists one entry per CDR3 protein. The sample carries some 430,000 distinct CDR3 sequences, 20% to 25% recorded once. The sequencing used peripheral blood mononuclear cells (PBMCs), collected when the disease was refractory, from a patient treated with antithyroid drugs. The receptor source for this set is a female donor with Graves disease. Both conserved end residues are part of each CDR3. The D gene is left open where the match is weak. Expanded clones get a size class; other rows say once, few or many, or leave the size out.

abundance	v_gene	d_gene	j_gene	CDR3nt	CDR3aa
.	TRBV7-2	TRBD1	TRBJ1-2	TGTGCCAGCAGCTCGAGCAGGGACAGCCCTAACTATGGCTACACCTTC	CASSSSRDSPNYGYTF
many	TRBV5-5	TRBD2	TRBJ2-5	TGTGCCAGCAGCCCGACCCCGCTTAGCGGGCAAGAGACCCAGTACTTC	CASSPTPLSGQETQYF
few	TRBV7-9	TRBD1	TRBJ1-4	TGTGCCAGCAGCTTAGTGACAGGGGCAGGAAAACTGTTTTTT	CASSLVTGAGKLFF
.	TRBV25-1	.	TRBJ2-5	TGTGCCAGCAGCCCCGGTGGAGCTAAGACCCAGTACTTC	CASSPGGAKTQYF
few	TRBV7-8	TRBD1	TRBJ2-5	TGTGCCAGCAGCCCGGGACAGACCCAAGAGACCCAGTACTTC	CASSPGQTQETQYF
few	TRBV30	.	TRBJ2-5	TGTGCCTGGATGCCGCTAGGACAAGAGACCCAGTACTTC	CAWMPLGQETQYF
many	TRBV12-3/TRBV12-4	.	TRBJ1-5	TGTGCCAGCAGTTTAAGAGGGGGTGAAAATCAGCCCCAGCATTTT	CASSLRGGENQPQHF
few	TRBV11-2	.	TRBJ1-5	TGTGCCAGCAGCTTACCCCTTACAGGAGAGTTGGTTCAGCCCCAGCATTTT	CASSLPLTGELVQPQHF
.	TRBV4-1	.	TRBJ1-1	TGCGCCAGCAGCCAAAAGGGCAGGCCAAACACTGAAGCTTTCTTT	CASSQKGRPNTEAFF
few	TRBV28	.	TRBJ1-5	TGTGCCAGCAGCTTACAGGTATCTTATAGCAATCAGCCCCAGCATTTT	CASSLQVSYSNQPQHF
once	TRBV12-3/TRBV12-4	TRBD2	TRBJ2-1	TGTGCCAGCAGTTTAGGGACTAGCGGGATCCATGAGCAGTTCTTC	CASSLGTSGIHEQFF
few	TRBV6-1	TRBD1	TRBJ1-5	TGTGCCAGCAGTGAACCCCGGACAGGATATAGCAATCAGCCCCAGCATTTT	CASSEPRTGYSNQPQHF
many	TRBV30	.	TRBJ1-1	TGTGCCTGGAGTCTCGGGGGACCCGAAGCTTTCTTT	CAWSLGGPEAFF
many	TRBV2	.	TRBJ2-7	TGTGCCAGCAGTGCCGACAGGAACTCCTACGAGCAGTACTTC	CASSADRNSYEQYF
.	TRBV7-3	TRBD1	TRBJ2-7	TGTGCCAGCAGCTCGAGCCCCCCAGCCGGGACAGGGGACTACGAGCAGTACTTC	CASSSSPPAGTGDYEQYF
.	TRBV15	.	TRBJ2-2	TGTGCCACCAGCAGAGATTTAGCGAACACCGGGGAGCTGTTTTTT	CATSRDLANTGELFF
many	TRBV15	.	TRBJ1-5	TGTGCCACGTCCGGACTAGTTAGCAATCAGCCCCAGCATTTT	CATSGLVSNQPQHF
many	TRBV28	.	TRBJ2-5	TGTGCCAGCAGTTTAGGAGACCCATTGGAAGAGACCCAGTACTTC	CASSLGDPLEETQYF
many	TRBV6-1	.	TRBJ1-1	TGTGCCAGCAGCACAAACAGGGCCGGGAACACTGAAGCTTTCTTT	CASSTNRAGNTEAFF
few	TRBV4-1	.	TRBJ1-2	TGCGCCAGCAGCCAAGAAGGTGGTACATGGAGAGGCTACACCTTC	CASSQEGGTWRGYTF
.	TRBV6-1	TRBD2	TRBJ2-4	TGTGCCAGCAGTGACGCAGAGGGACTAGCGGGAGAGGGAACCAAAAACATTCAGTACTTC	CASSDAEGLAGEGTKNIQYF
.	TRBV4-1	.	TRBJ1-5	TGCGCCAGCAGCCAAGGACGGGTCCTTGGTCAGCCCCAGCATTTT	CASSQGRVLGQPQHF
many	TRBV2	TRBD1	TRBJ1-1	TGTGCCAGCAGCGCCCTAGGGGGCGACACTGAAGCTTTCTTT	CASSALGGDTEAFF
many	TRBV28	.	TRBJ2-7	TGTGCCAGCAGTTCAAGGACGGGACAAACTTACTACGAGCAGTACTTC	CASSSRTGQTYYEQYF
many	TRBV12-3/TRBV12-4	.	TRBJ1-2	TGTGCCAGCAGTTTAGAGGGAAGGAACTATGGCTACACCTTC	CASSLEGRNYGYTF
.	TRBV5-1	.	TRBJ1-2	TGCGCCAGCAGCTTGAGTGGGGGGGAAAGCTACACCTTC	CASSLSGGESYTF
few	TRBV7-9	.	TRBJ2-2	TGTGCCAGCAGCTTATTCAGCGGAGCAGAAACCGGGGAGCTGTTTTTT	CASSLFSGAETGELFF
.	TRBV28	.	TRBJ1-2	TGTGCCAGCAGTTTTATTGGGACCGCCGATGGCTACACCTTC	CASSFIGTADGYTF
.	TRBV5-6	.	TRBJ2-4	TGTGCCAGCAGCCCCTCAGCGTCGGACATTCAGTACTTC	CASSPSASDIQYF
.	TRBV19	.	TRBJ2-2	TGTGCCAGTCAATACAACCCTCGACAATACACCGGGGAGCTGTTTTTT	CASQYNPRQYTGELFF
few	TRBV4-2	.	TRBJ2-2	TGTGCCAGCAGCCACTGGACGGAGGGGAGCGGGGAGCTGTTTTTT	CASSHWTEGSGELFF
many	TRBV28	TRBD1	TRBJ2-5	TGTGCCAGCAGTCCCGGGACAGATAAAGAGACCCAGTACTTC	CASSPGTDKETQYF
.	TRBV20-1	TRBD1	TRBJ2-2	TGCAGTGCTAGAGATTCGGGCTCAGCAACAGGGGGTGGCGGGGAGCTGTTTTTT	CSARDSGSATGGGGELFF
few	TRBV19	TRBD2	TRBJ2-7	TGTGCCAGTAGTATAGTGGCTAGCGGGACCTACGAGCAGTACTTC	CASSIVASGTYEQYF
many	TRBV24-1	TRBD2	TRBJ2-5	TGTGCCACCAGTGATCCATGGACTAGCGGCCAGGAGACCCAGTACTTC	CATSDPWTSGQETQYF
.	TRBV29-1	.	TRBJ1-1	TGCAGCGTTGTGCAAGGGGGCACTGAAGCTTTCTTT	CSVVQGGTEAFF
.	TRBV4-2	TRBD1	TRBJ1-2	TGTGCCAGCAGCCAAATACCGGGACAGCGAGTCTATGGCTACACCTTC	CASSQIPGQRVYGYTF
.	TRBV7-9	.	TRBJ1-1	TGTGCCAGCAGCTTAGTGCCAGGGGAGGCTGAAGCTTTCTTT	CASSLVPGEAEAFF
many	TRBV6-2/TRBV6-3	TRBD1	TRBJ1-2	TGTGCCAGCAGTTACCCGGGACAGTCTGGCTACACCTTC	CASSYPGQSGYTF
few	TRBV7-2	TRBD2	TRBJ2-7	TGTGCCAGCAGCGACGCGGCTAGCGGGAGAGTGCAGTACTTC	CASSDAASGRVQYF
.	TRBV28	.	TRBJ2-7	TGTGCCAGCAGTTTATCTCGGGTAAGGGGGGCCTCCTACGAGCAGTACTTC	CASSLSRVRGASYEQYF
.	TRBV5-1	TRBD1	TRBJ2-1	TGCGCCAGCAGCCGAACCGGGACAGGGCTCTCCTACAATGAGCAGTTCTTC	CASSRTGTGLSYNEQFF
.	TRBV5-1	TRBD1	TRBJ1-3	TGCGCCAGCAGCTTGGGGACAGGGGACCATGGAGGAAACACCATATATTTT	CASSLGTGDHGGNTIYF
many	TRBV5-1	.	TRBJ1-1	TGCGCCAGCAGCTGGGAACGAAACACTGAAGCTTTCTTT	CASSWERNTEAFF
few	TRBV7-9	TRBD1	TRBJ1-5	TGTGCCAGCAGCTTCTGGGGGCAGGGGGGTAGTCAGCCCCAGCATTTT	CASSFWGQGGSQPQHF
many	TRBV28	.	TRBJ1-6	TGTGCCACCGCTTTGGGAGTGACTAATTCACCCCTCCACTTT	CATALGVTNSPLHF
many	TRBV7-9	.	TRBJ1-1	TGTGCCAGCAGCTTAGGAGAAGAAGCTTTCTTT	CASSLGEEAFF
many	TRBV12-3/TRBV12-4	.	TRBJ1-1	TGTGCCAGCAGTTTGAGAGGGGGTCGAGACACTGAAGCTTTCTTT	CASSLRGGRDTEAFF
many	TRBV20-1	.	TRBJ1-5	TGCAGTGTCATGGGGGGCAGCAATCAGCCCCAGCATTTT	CSVMGGSNQPQHF
.	TRBV9	TRBD1	TRBJ1-4	TGTGCCAGCAGCGTCCTCGACAGGGGGCATGAAAAACTGTTTTTT	CASSVLDRGHEKLFF
few	TRBV15	TRBD1	TRBJ2-5	TGTGCCACCAGCCTGGACAGGGAGCAAGAGACCCAGTACTTC	CATSLDREQETQYF